Each of the 25 T cell receptor beta chains below was sequenced from the same sample in a study of T cells in Graves' hyperthyroidism and ophthalmopathy. Researchers amplified the TCR beta CDR3 regions from RNA transcripts. During a first-round RT-PCR of the TCR CDR3, the HTBI primer set was used. TCRdb redid the calling of the multiplex PCR reads with MiXCR, one entry per CDR3 protein. The repertoire holds 35,000 to 40,000 distinct CDR3 sequences, with about 49% as singletons. The sample taken for sequencing was blood. All receptors derive from a woman aged 45-65 years with Graves' hyperthyroidism that later progressed to Graves' ophthalmopathy.

V and J are TRBV7-9 and TRBJ2-7; 8 bases line up with TRBD1. The CDR3 covers 14 residues. The J segment lost 3 bases and the V segment lost 1 base, leaving 2 bases of the junction unmatched. The germline gives CDR1 SEHNR, CDR2 FQNEAQ (reference sequence). DNA for the CDR3: TGTGCCAGCAGCTTAGGACAGGGGCACTACGAGCAGTACTTC. Its translation is CASSLGQGHYEQYF.

This clonotype was counted many times. The chain has TRBV11-2 and TRBJ2-5; weak D call: TRBD1 (5 bases). V lost 1 base, J lost 5 bases, and 20 bases lay in between. The germline V gene encodes CDR1 SGHAT and CDR2 FQNNGV. CDR3 length: 17 residues. The DNA for the CDR3 is TGTGCCAGCAGCTTAGCAGGGTGGGTCCAAAGTTTGGAGACCCAGTACTTC. This encodes CASSLAGWVQSLETQYF.

By sample share, this clonotype is medium-sized. The rearrangement uses TRBV7-9 and TRBJ1-6; no definite D call. Germline values: CDR1 SEHNR, CDR2 FQNEAQ (reference sequence). CDR3 length: 15 residues. Trimming left V 2 bases short and J 5 bases short, with 10 bases between. CDR3 nucleotide sequence: TGTGCCAGCAGCTTAAGGAGCTGGGATAATTCACCCCTCCACTTT. This gives the protein CASSLRSWDNSPLHF.

In this sample, this clonotype turned up a few times. The CDR3 ends on some other residue instead of the conserved phenylalanine or tryptophan, so this is likely a read error. V is TRBV3-1 and J is TRBJ2-5; a possible D gene is TRBD1 (5 bases). The germline V and J ends were trimmed by 2 bases and 4 bases, with 11 bases remaining between them. This CDR3 spans 14 amino acids. CDR1 is LGHDT, CDR2 YNNKEL, per germline (reference sequence). The CDR3: CASSQNSQGETQYL. As DNA, the CDR3 is TGTGCCAGCAGCCAAAATTCCCAGGGAGAGACCCAGTACCTC.

This chain connects TRBV7-2 to TRBJ2-3, with D possibly being TRBD2 (5 bases). The CDR3 runs to 13 residues. Germline assignment: CDR1 SGHTA and CDR2 FQGNSA. Trimming took off 7 bases at V and 6 bases at J, with 14 bases between the two ends. The DNA of the CDR3 is TGTGCCAGCACCCCGGGGTTCTCGGATACGCAGTATTTT. This codes for CASTPGFSDTQYF.

By share of the sample, this clonotype is medium-sized. V is TRBV20-1 and J is TRBJ2-3, with D possibly matching TRBD2 (7 bases). The CDR3 contains 14 residues. The ends were cut back, 3 bases at V and 5 bases at J, with 15 bases in the middle. The germline gives CDR1 DFQATT, CDR2 SNEGSKA (reference sequence). This chain's CDR3 is CSARPGGPGDTQYF. The CDR3 region has the DNA TGCAGTGCTAGGCCCGGGGGGCCGGGAGATACGCAGTATTTT.

This clonotype was seen at least ten times. V is TRBV15 and J is TRBJ2-2, with 9 positions matching TRBD2. V lost 1 base and J lost 0; bases outside the gene matches: 6. CDR1 and CDR2 from the germline V gene are LNHNV and YYDKDF (reference sequence). This CDR3 is 18 amino acids long. The CDR3 nucleotides read TGTGCCACCAGCAGAGGCGGTAGCGGGGGAACGAACACCGGGGAGCTGTTTTTT. Its protein is CATSRGGSGGTNTGELFF.

This chain connects TRBV7-3 to TRBJ2-1; 7 nucleotides align to TRBD1. V trimming: 0 bases; J trimming: 4 bases; junction bases outside the gene matches: 12. CDR3 length: 18 residues. Germline lookup yields CDR1 SGHTA and CDR2 FQGTGA. The CDR3 DNA reads TGTGCCAGCAGCTTAACGGGGACAGCTTGGAACCCATACAATGAGCAGTTCTTC. Protein sequence: CASSLTGTAWNPYNEQFF.

Worth noting for this clonotype: The DNA is omitted, as the CDR3 cannot be located on it reliably, and the CDR3 follows TCRdb's listing. The chain joins TRBV20-1 to TRBJ1-5. The CDR3 is made up of 19 amino acids, end residues included. Per germline, CDR1 DFQATT and CDR2 SNEGSKA (reference sequence). CDR3 residues: CSAPKRGSYNEQFFGPQHF.

The CDR3 bases are TGTGCCAGCAGTTTGGGACAGGGGAGGGCCAATGAGCAGTTCTTC. Translating it yields CASSLGQGRANEQFF. The chain recombines TRBV12-3 or TRBV12-4 with TRBJ2-1; 10 nucleotides agree with TRBD1. Germline trimming cut 3 bases from V and 6 bases from J; bases unmatched to any gene: 5. The length of the CDR3 is 15 residues.

The chain has TRBV20-1 and TRBJ2-1; D is unclear. The length of the CDR3 is 11 residues. V gave up 3 bases and J gave up 9 bases, with 9 bases separating them. Germline V gene sequence: CDR1 DFQATT, CDR2 SNEGSKA (reference sequence). The CDR3 DNA sequence: TGCAGTGCTAGTACAAGGCGTGAGCAGTTCTTC. Its translation is CSASTRREQFF.

This clonotype was seen ten or more times. V usage is TRBV18 and J usage is TRBJ2-5; 7 bases match TRBD1. Germline V gene sequence: CDR1 KGHSH, CDR2 LQKENI. With V trimmed by 3 bases and J by 1 base, 2 bases remained unmatched. The CDR3 is 14 amino acids. Here the CDR3 DNA reads TGTGCCAGCTCACCGGGGACAGCCCAAGAGACCCAGTACTTC. Translating gives CASSPGTAQETQYF.

The table lists this clonotype with many counts. The rearrangement uses TRBV7-9 and TRBJ1-1, with TRBD1 matching 7 bases. V shed 5 bases and J 2 bases; nucleotides not matched to a gene: 11. This CDR3 comprises 16 residues. In germline, CDR1 is SEHNR, CDR2 FQNEAQ (reference sequence). The CDR3 DNA sequence: TGTGCCAGCAGCATACAGGGGATTCAGGGAAACACTGAAGCTTTCTTT. It translates to CASSIQGIQGNTEAFF.

The V and J genes are TRBV11-2 and TRBJ1-6; D not certain. Germline CDR1 SGHAT, CDR2 FQNNGV. The CDR3 has 13 residues. Trimming shortened V by 2 bases and J by 16 bases, and 15 bases separated the two germline ends. The CDR3 protein is CASSLTLEIPLHF. CDR3 coding DNA: TGTGCCAGCAGCTTAACCTTAGAGATCCCACTCCACTTT.

A word on this clonotype: At one end, the junction sequence differs from germline, possibly due to a read error. The chain recombines TRBV4-3 with TRBJ1-3, with 8 bases identical to TRBD1. From germline, CDR1 is LGHNA and CDR2 YSLEER. This CDR3 region has 15 residues. CDR3: CASSQGTGSGTTIYF. CDR3 in DNA: TGCGCCAGCAGCCAGGGGACAGGCTCTGGAACCACCATATATTTT.

The chain joins TRBV11-1 to TRBJ2-6; possible D gene TRBD1, 5 bases. Trimming shortened V by 3 bases and J by 2 bases, and 11 bases separated the two germline ends. The length of the CDR3 is 16 residues. Germline assignment: CDR1 SGHAT and CDR2 FQDESV (reference sequence). Here the CDR3 reads CASSFTGWAGANVLTF. The CDR3 DNA follows: TGTGCCAGCAGCTTCACAGGATGGGCTGGGGCCAACGTCCTGACTTTC.

This rearrangement joins TRBV10-3 to TRBJ2-1; D is uncertain. V gave up 4 bases and J gave up 5 bases, with 6 bases separating them. The CDR3 loop spans 12 amino acids. Per the germline V gene, CDR1 is ENHRY and CDR2 is SYGVKD. DNA of the CDR3: TGTGCCATCAGTGGTAGACACAATGAGCAGTTCTTC. This translates into CAISGRHNEQFF.

Concerning this clonotype: The missing conserved phenylalanine or tryptophan at the end of this CDR3 makes a read error likely. No DNA is shown, since the ends of the CDR3 on it are uncertain; the CDR3 is the one TCRdb lists. V usage is TRBV29-1 and J usage is TRBJ2-3. The CDR3 is 8 amino acids long, termini counted. CDR1 is SQVTM, CDR2 ANQGSEA, per germline. CDR3 loop: CSVEDTVQ.

This clonotype was observed a single time. A much larger clone differs from this one at a single base, so this may be a read error. The CDR3: CASSYTPGRNMNTGAFF. CDR3 coding DNA: TGTGCCAGCAGTTACACGCCAGGACGAAACATGAACACTGGAGCTTTCTTT. This chain joins TRBV6-2 or TRBV6-3 and TRBJ1-1, with D hard to call. The germline gives CDR1 MNHEY, CDR2 SVGEGT. The CDR3 covers 17 residues.

The J gene is TRBJ1-1, the V gene TRBV29-1; D ambiguous. CDR1 and CDR2 (germline): SQVTM, ANQGSEA. CDR3 length: 11 amino acids. V gave up 3 bases and J gave up 13 bases, with 15 bases separating them. The CDR3, as DNA: TGCAGCGTTGAGGTAGCCGGCAGTCTTTTCTTT. Protein: CSVEVAGSLFF.

This clonotype was observed at least ten times. The chain combines TRBV5-6 with TRBJ2-3; the match to TRBD2 covers 7 bases. CDR1 is SGHDT and CDR2 is YYEEEE in the germline V gene. The CDR3 has 16 residues. J lost 0 bases, V lost 4 bases, and 8 bases had no gene match. CDR3 DNA sequence: TGTGCCAGCAGCCAACCGGGGGGTGCTAGCACAGATACGCAGTATTTT. Its protein product is CASSQPGGASTDTQYF.

This clonotype occurred once. This chain joins TRBV2 and TRBJ2-7, with 12 bases fitting TRBD2. CDR1 SNHLY and CDR2 FYNNEI come from the germline V gene. CDR3 length: 15 residues. The V and J ends lost 1 base and 7 bases, in that order; junction bases with no gene match: 5. The CDR3, as DNA: TGTGCCAGCAGTGAAGAAGGACTAGCGGGATGGGAGCAGTACTTC. Translated, it gives CASSEEGLAGWEQYF.

This clonotype was seen ten or more times. The chain carries TRBV29-1 and TRBJ2-1, with D possibly being TRBD2 (6 bases). V lost 5 bases and J 0 bases, leaving 23 bases between the germline ends. The CDR3 runs to 18 residues. CDR1 SQVTM and CDR2 ANQGSEA come from the germline V gene. CDR3 nucleotide sequence: TGCAGCGTTACCCGACTCGAGCGGGCGTCAAGCTCCTACAATGAGCAGTTCTTC. It codes for CSVTRLERASSSYNEQFF.

This clonotype has at least ten counts. J is TRBJ2-1 and V is TRBV7-2; D possibly corresponds to TRBD2 (5 bases). Looked up from germline, CDR1 is SGHTA and CDR2 is FQGNSA. CDR3 length equals 17 residues. Trimming left V 3 bases short and J 4 bases short, with 19 bases between. This CDR3 reads CASSLISAPPLYNEQFF. As DNA, the CDR3 is TGTGCCAGCAGCTTGATTAGCGCGCCGCCCCTGTACAATGAGCAGTTCTTC. The variable domain in full, with the rest retrieved from reference TRBV7-2 and TRBJ2-1, is GAGVSQSPSNKVTEKGKDVELRCDPISGHTALYWYRQSLGQGLEFLIYFQGNSAPDKSGLPSDRFSAERTGGSVSTLTIQRTQQEDSAVYLCASSLISAPPLYNEQFFGPGTRLTVL.

This clonotype was seen repeatedly, ten times or more. This chain joins TRBV7-9 and TRBJ2-7, with a possible D match to TRBD1 (6 bases). This CDR3 is 15 amino acids long. Germline loops: CDR1 SEHNR, CDR2 FQNEAQ (reference sequence). The V gene lost 5 bases and the J gene lost 4 bases, with 18 bases spanning the gap. CDR3: CASSPPWDTKYEQYF. CDR3 sequence (DNA): TGTGCCAGCAGCCCCCCTTGGGACACGAAGTACGAGCAGTACTTC.